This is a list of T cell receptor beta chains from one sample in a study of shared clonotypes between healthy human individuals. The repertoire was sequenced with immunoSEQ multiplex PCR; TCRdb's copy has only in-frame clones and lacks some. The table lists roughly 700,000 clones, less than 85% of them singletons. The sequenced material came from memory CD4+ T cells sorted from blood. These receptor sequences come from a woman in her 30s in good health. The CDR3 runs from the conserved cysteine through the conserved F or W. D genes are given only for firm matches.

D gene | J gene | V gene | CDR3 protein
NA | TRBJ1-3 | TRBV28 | CASSWEFKGNTIYF
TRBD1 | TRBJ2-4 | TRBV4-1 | CASSQPGQGKNIQYF
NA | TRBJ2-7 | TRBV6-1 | CASSWGQGSYEQYF
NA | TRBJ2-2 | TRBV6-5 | CASSYIDVTGELFF
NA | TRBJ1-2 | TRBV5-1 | CASSSVVRGHDGYTF
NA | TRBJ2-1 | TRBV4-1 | CASSQGMTMGAYNEQFF
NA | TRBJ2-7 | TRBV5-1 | CASSLGATGLSYEQYF
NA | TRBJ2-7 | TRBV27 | CASSRDISGSEQYF
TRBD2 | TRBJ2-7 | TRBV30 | CAWRGGFAEEQYF
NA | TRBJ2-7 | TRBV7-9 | CASSLGQTGGDF
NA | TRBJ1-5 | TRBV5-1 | CASSFSDGPGDQPQHF
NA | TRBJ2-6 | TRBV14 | CASRKRVLSSGANVLTF
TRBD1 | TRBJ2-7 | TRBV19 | CASSIRGTGSFDEQYF
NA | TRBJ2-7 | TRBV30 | CAWSAPSGEQYF
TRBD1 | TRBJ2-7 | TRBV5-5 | CASSTKDRVRDYEQYF
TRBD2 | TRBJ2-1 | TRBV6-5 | CASSRGLAGRSEQFF
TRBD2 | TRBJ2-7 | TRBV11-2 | CASSQLAGGSYEQYF
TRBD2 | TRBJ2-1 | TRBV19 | CASRMTSGAYNEQFF
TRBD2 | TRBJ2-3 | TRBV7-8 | CASSLRPSGIKDTQYF
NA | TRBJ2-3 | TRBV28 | CASSYQPGFTDTQYF
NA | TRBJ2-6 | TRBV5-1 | CASSWGSGANVLTF
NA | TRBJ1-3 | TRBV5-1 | CASSLTAQGSGNTIYF
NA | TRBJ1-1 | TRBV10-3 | CAISDRGPEAFF
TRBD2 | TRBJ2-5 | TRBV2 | CASRIQLGLAVQETQYF
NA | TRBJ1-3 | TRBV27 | CASSFPERQVSSGNTIYF
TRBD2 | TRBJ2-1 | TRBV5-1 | CASSLPATSGTSHNEQFF
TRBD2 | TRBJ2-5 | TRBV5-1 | CASIYGTSGRRAQETQYF
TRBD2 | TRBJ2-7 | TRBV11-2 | CASSLARTRGSYEQYF
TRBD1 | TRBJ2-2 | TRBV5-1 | CASSPGQANTGELFF
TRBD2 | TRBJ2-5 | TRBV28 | CASSSGGYGETQYF
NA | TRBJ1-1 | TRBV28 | CASSFNRNTEAFF
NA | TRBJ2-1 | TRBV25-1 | CASSRAGGIEQFF
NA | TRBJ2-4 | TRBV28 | CASSLTAAKNIQYF
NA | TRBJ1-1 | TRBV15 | CATSRVSGNITEAFF
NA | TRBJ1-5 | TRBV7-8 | CASSLIPRGSNQPQHF
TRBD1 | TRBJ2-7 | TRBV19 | CASSSGTGLYEQYF
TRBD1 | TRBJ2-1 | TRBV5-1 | CASSTTTGSNEQFF
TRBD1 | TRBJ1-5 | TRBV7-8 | CASSLDPDRVQPQHF
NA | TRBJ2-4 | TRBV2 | CASSEGSLLAARYF
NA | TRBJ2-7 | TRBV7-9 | CASSWPWASYEQYF